This TCR beta chain was identified in a study of shared clonotypes between healthy human individuals. Data came from immunoSEQ multiplex PCR; TCRdb stores just in-frame clones and leaves some out. In the table there are 1.5 million to 2.5 million clones, approximately 94% of which are singletons. The CDR3 is 13 amino acids. Germline V lookup: CDR1 SGHDT, CDR2 YYEEEE. Trimming pared 1 base from V and 9 bases from J, leaving 11 bases between. The naive CD8 fraction comprised CD45RO-negative cells positively selected for CCR7 and excluded terminally differentiated effector memory CD45RA+ cells. What was sequenced was naive CD8+ T cells sorted from blood. The rearrangement joins TRBV5-6 to TRBJ1-5; D gene ambiguous. The source of this sequence is a man aged 18 to 29 in good health. In DNA, the CDR3 is TGTGCCAGCAGCTTGTGGCCTGAATGGCCCCAGCATTTT. Translated: CASSLWPEWPQHF.